Included here is one T cell receptor beta chain sequence, with context. Its target is unknown. Both peripheral blood and punch biopsies of lesional scalp skin were obtained from patients who had alopecia areata. This entry belongs to a study of CD8+ T cells in alopecia areata. In the study overall: Treated patients took oral tofacitinib at 5 to 10 mg twice daily.

Reverse transcription of extracted RNA yielded cDNA, which provided the sequencing template. Method: immunoSEQ multiplex PCR; TCRdb's copy keeps in-frame clones and lacks some. The sample holds around 50,000 clones; around 96% are singletons and the top ten take roughly 24%. Study-wide results and caveats: Alphabeta T cells residing in normal skin are also sequenced in scalp samples.

V was cut by 5 bases and J by 0 bases, with 14 bases left in between. Germline lookup yields CDR1 SGHVS and CDR2 FNYEAQ. The CDR3 sequence is 15 residues long. The sequence came from a human donor with alopecia areata. Sample: CD8+ T cells sorted from blood, taken at week 0. This chain joins TRBV7-6 and TRBJ2-7; D is perhaps TRBD1 or TRBD2 (5 bases each). In nucleotides, the CDR3 is TGTGCCAGCAGCCCGAGACGGGACCCCTCCTACGAGCAGTACTTC. It translates to CASSPRRDPSYEQYF.